The 19 T cell receptor beta chains below come from one sample, sequenced in a study of T cell responses to AZD1222 COVID-19 vaccine. TCRdb keeps only in-frame clones here, not all; method: immunoSEQ multiplex PCR. The top ten clones hold more than 9.5% of a sample with over 85,000 clones, roughly nine tenths of them seen once. The source was peripheral blood, collected on day 0 of AZD1222 vaccination. The receptors shown here come from an adult in good health.

The genes are TRBV15 and TRBJ2-1; D possibly corresponds to TRBD1 (6 bases). V was trimmed by 5 bases and J by 15 bases, leaving 14 bases between them. The CDR3 totals 11 residues. CDR1 and CDR2 from the germline V gene are LNHNV and YYDKDF (reference sequence). For the CDR3, the DNA is TGTGCCACCAGCGCAGGGGCGGATCGGTTCTTC. It specifies CATSAGADRFF. Supplemented by reference TRBV15 and TRBJ2-1, the full variable domain reads DAMVIQNPRYQVTQFGKPVTLSCSQTLNHNVMYWYQQKSSQAPKLLFHYYDKDFNNEADTPDNFQSRRPNTSFCFLDIRSPGLGDTAMYLCATSAGADRFFGPGTRLTVL.

The chain combines TRBV5-4 with TRBJ1-2; TRBD1 is a possible D gene (5 bases). This CDR3 region has 13 residues. V was shortened by 0 bases and J by 3 bases, with 6 bases between the two germline ends. The germline CDR1 and CDR2 sequences are SGHNT and YYREEE (reference sequence). The CDR3 DNA sequence: TGTGCCAGCAGCTTGGTGGGGGACTATGGCTACACCTTC. This encodes CASSLVGDYGYTF.

This chain links TRBV2 with TRBJ2-3, with 9 positions matching TRBD2. The CDR3 has 14 amino acids. Per germline, CDR1 SNHLY and CDR2 FYNNEI. V dropped 4 bases and J dropped 6; count of bases not matched to a gene: 5. CDR3 sequence (DNA): TGTGCCAGCAGTGTCAGCGGGGGGCTCGATACGCAGTATTTT. This translates into CASSVSGGLDTQYF.

The chain combines TRBV6-5 with TRBJ2-5; weak D call: TRBD1 (7 bases). Trimming took 0 bases from V and 6 from J, leaving 11 bases between them. The CDR3 spans 14 residues. Germline V gene sequence: CDR1 MNHEY, CDR2 SVGAGI. The CDR3 coding sequence is TGTGCCAGCAGTTACTCGGAGGGGGCGAAGACCCAGTACTTC. Translating it yields CASSYSEGAKTQYF.

The chain couples TRBV5-1 to TRBJ1-2; 10 nucleotides match TRBD1. V was clipped by 4 bases and J by 4 bases; unmatched bases: 4. The CDR3 is 14 residues long. CDR1 is SGHRS, CDR2 YFSETQ, per germline. The CDR3 nucleotides read TGCGCCAGCAGCCCGACAGGGGGCTCCTATGGCTACACCTTC. Protein: CASSPTGGSYGYTF.

The rearrangement uses TRBV24-1 and TRBJ1-2, with a tentative D call TRBD1 (5 bases). CDR3 length: 12 residues. V lost 1 base and J lost 6, with 5 bases in between. Germline CDR1 and CDR2: KGHDR and SFDVKD. The CDR3 nucleotides are TGTGCCACCAGTGATTTAGGGGATGGCTACACCTTC. It is translated as CATSDLGDGYTF.

The V and J genes are TRBV6-1 and TRBJ2-6; no reliable D call. The CDR3 has 15 residues. V gave up 3 bases and J gave up 0 bases, with 6 bases separating them. From germline, CDR1 is MNHNS and CDR2 SASEGT. CDR3 sequence (DNA): TGTGCCAGCAGTGAGGGCCTCTCTGGGGCCAACGTCCTGACTTTC. Translating gives CASSEGLSGANVLTF.

V and J are TRBV6-4 and TRBJ2-2; perhaps TRBD2 as D (6 bases). The ends were cut back, 6 bases at V and 4 bases at J, with 12 bases in the middle. The germline gives CDR1 MRHNA, CDR2 SNTAGT. The CDR3 contains 14 residues. The CDR3 DNA reads as TGTGCCAGCAGCGCCGGGACTTTCACCGGGGAGCTGTTTTTT. This translates into CASSAGTFTGELFF.

V and J are TRBV7-2 and TRBJ2-7, with TRBD1 as a possible D gene (6 bases). The CDR3 runs 15 residues. The V gene lost 4 bases and the J gene lost 6 bases, with 19 bases spanning the gap. Germline V gene lookup returns CDR1 SGHTA and CDR2 FQGNSA. CDR3 in amino acids: CASSSYRAIRGEQYF. In DNA form, the CDR3 reads TGTGCCAGCAGCTCATACAGGGCGATTAGGGGCGAGCAGTACTTC. Filled out from reference TRBV7-2 and TRBJ2-7, the complete variable domain reads GAGVSQSPSNKVTEKGKDVELRCDPISGHTALYWYRQSLGQGLEFLIYFQGNSAPDKSGLPSDRFSAERTGGSVSTLTIQRTQQEDSAVYLCASSSYRAIRGEQYFGPGTRLTVT.

This clone occurred once. V gene TRBV6-5 combines with J gene TRBJ1-6; D not resolved. The germline gives CDR1 MNHEY, CDR2 SVGAGI. The CDR3 length is 14 residues. The V and J ends lost 6 bases and 8 bases respectively, with 14 bases between them. In DNA, the CDR3 is TGTGCCAGCAGGTGGGGAGAGGACGATTCACCCCTCCACTTT. Protein product: CASRWGEDDSPLHF.

V is TRBV5-4 and J is TRBJ1-2, with 8 nucleotides matching TRBD1. CDR3 size: 14 residues. The J segment lost 2 bases and the V segment lost 4 bases, leaving 4 bases of the junction unmatched. In germline, CDR1 is SGHNT, CDR2 YYREEE (reference sequence). CDR3 loop: CASSGGDRNYGYTF. As DNA, the CDR3 is TGTGCCAGCAGCGGGGGGGACAGGAACTATGGCTACACCTTC.

As regards this clone: One junction end does not reproduce the germline sequence, and a read error may be involved. This chain joins TRBV2 and TRBJ2-1; D is perhaps TRBD1 (6 bases). There are 16 residues in the CDR3. CDR1 SNHLY and CDR2 FYNNEI come from the germline V gene. The CDR3 region is CASSQAGQGKNNEQFF. DNA for the CDR3: TGTGCCAGCAGTCAAGCTGGGCAGGGGAAAAATAATGAGCAGTTCTTC.

The chain recombines TRBV28 with TRBJ2-5; D tentatively fits TRBD1 or TRBD2 (5 bases each). CDR1 and CDR2 (germline): MDHEN, SYDVKM. This CDR3 has 14 amino acids. V lost 6 bases to trimming and J lost 9 bases, with 20 bases between them. The CDR3 DNA is TGTGCCAGCAGCCCGGGACCAACCGCCGGGGCCCAGTACTTC. Its translation is CASSPGPTAGAQYF. Drawing the rest from reference TRBV28 and TRBJ2-5, the complete variable domain is DVKVTQSSRYLVKRTGEKVFLECVQDMDHENMFWYRQDPGLGLRLIYFSYDVKMKEKGDIPEGYSVSREKKERFSLILESASTNQTSMYLCASSPGPTAGAQYFGPGTRLLVL.

This clone was seen just once. The chain uses TRBV29-1 and TRBJ2-7, with TRBD2 matching over 9 bases. V lost 6 bases, J lost 2 bases, and 5 bases stayed unmatched. The CDR3 has 13 amino acids. Germline-derived CDR1 and CDR2 are SQVTM and ANQGSEA. In DNA, the CDR3 is TGCAGCGTCCGACTAGCGGCAACCTACGAGCAGTACTTC. Protein: CSVRLAATYEQYF.

This clone was observed many times. This chain uses TRBV10-1 with TRBJ2-1; either TRBD1 or TRBD2 may fit D (5 bases each). Per the germline V gene, CDR1 is WNHNN and CDR2 is SYGVQD (reference sequence). With 3 bases removed from V and 0 bases from J, the gap between germline ends came to 9 bases. This CDR3 has 15 residues. The CDR3 DNA reads TGCGCCAGCAGTGAAGCAGGGAGCTCCTACAATGAGCAGTTCTTC. It yields the protein CASSEAGSSYNEQFF.

The chain joins TRBV5-6 to TRBJ2-7; weak D call: TRBD2 (6 bases). Germline V gene data show CDR1 as SGHDT and CDR2 as YYEEEE. This CDR3 has 15 amino acids. Trimming pared 0 bases from V and 2 bases from J, leaving 12 bases between. CDR3 amino acids: CASSLVRGLPYEQYF. CDR3 in DNA: TGTGCCAGCAGCTTGGTGCGGGGCCTTCCCTACGAGCAGTACTTC.

V gene TRBV5-1 combines with J gene TRBJ1-5, with D unresolved. Deletions cut 4 bases from V and 0 bases from J, with 11 bases between. The CDR3 totals 15 residues. CDR1 and CDR2 (germline): SGHRS, YFSETQ. CDR3: CASSPAGISNQPQHF. CDR3 DNA sequence: TGCGCCAGCAGCCCGGCAGGCATTAGCAATCAGCCCCAGCATTTT.

The chain is built from TRBV2 and TRBJ2-3; TRBD2 matches at 8 bases. J was trimmed by 6 bases and V by 4 bases; bases with no gene match: 6. Germline V CDR1 and CDR2: SNHLY, FYNNEI. The CDR3 covers 14 residues. Written as DNA, the CDR3 is TGTGCCAGCAGTGCTCGGGGGACTAGTGATACGCAGTATTTT. Translated, it gives CASSARGTSDTQYF.

J is TRBJ2-1 and V is TRBV7-9; the D is unclear. Trimming removed 10 bases at V and 7 bases at J, with 17 bases between. This CDR3 contains 13 residues. Germline CDR1 SEHNR, CDR2 FQNEAQ (reference sequence). CDR3 nucleotide sequence: TGTGCCACCGGTGTGATGGTGTCGAATGAGCAGTTCTTC. It yields the protein CATGVMVSNEQFF.